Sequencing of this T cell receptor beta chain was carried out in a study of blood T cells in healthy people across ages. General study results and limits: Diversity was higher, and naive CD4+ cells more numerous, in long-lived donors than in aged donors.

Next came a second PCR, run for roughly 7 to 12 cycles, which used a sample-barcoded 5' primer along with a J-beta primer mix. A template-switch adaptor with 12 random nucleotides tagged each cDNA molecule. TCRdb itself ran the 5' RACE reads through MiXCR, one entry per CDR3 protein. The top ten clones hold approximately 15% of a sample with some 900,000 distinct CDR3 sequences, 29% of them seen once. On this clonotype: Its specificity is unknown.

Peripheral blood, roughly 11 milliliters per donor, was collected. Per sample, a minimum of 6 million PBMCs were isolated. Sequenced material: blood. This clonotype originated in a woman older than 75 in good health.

CDR3 nucleotides: TGTGCTAGTGGTTTTGGGACTACGCAGTATTTT. It translates to CASGFGTTQYF. The chain is built from TRBV12-5 and TRBJ2-3; D tentatively fits TRBD1 or TRBD2 (5 bases each). Per germline, CDR1 LGHNT and CDR2 FRNRAP. Trimming cost V 3 bases and J 8 bases, with 6 bases left between them. The CDR3 is made up of 11 amino acids. Together with reference TRBV12-5 and TRBJ2-3, the CDR3 gives the full variable domain: DARVTQTPRHKVTEMGQEVTMRCQPILGHNTVFWYRQTMMQGLELLAYFRNRAPLDDSGMPKDRFSAEMPDATLATLKIQPSEPRDSAVYFCASGFGTTQYFGPGTRLTVL.